This T cell receptor beta chain was sequenced during a study of lymphopenia after photon versus proton radiotherapy. Method: immunoSEQ multiplex PCR; TCRdb's copy keeps in-frame clones and lacks some. The repertoire includes about 39,000 clones, roughly nine tenths of them detected once, and approximately 16% sits in the top ten. The CDR3 consists of 13 residues. CDR1 SGHTA and CDR2 FQGTGA come from the germline V gene. Trimming took off 3 bases at V and 8 bases at J, with 13 bases between the two ends. The sample was peripheral blood, taken from a patient treated with photon-based radiotherapy. The chain couples TRBV7-3 to TRBJ1-1; D unclear. This clonotype originated in a man aged 60 to 75 with cholangiocarcinoma. The CDR3 protein is CASSLGRTGEAFF. The CDR3 nucleotides are TGTGCCAGCAGCTTGGGTCGGACTGGGGAAGCTTTCTTT. Together with reference TRBV7-3 and TRBJ1-1, the CDR3 gives the full variable domain: GAGVSQTPSNKVTEKGKYVELRCDPISGHTALYWYRQSLGQGPEFLIYFQGTGAADDSGLPNDRFFAVRPEGSVSTLKIQRTERGDSAVYLCASSLGRTGEAFFGQGTRLTVV.